This paragraph covers one T cell receptor beta chain sequence. CDR3 size: 16 residues. The ends were cut back, 0 bases at V and 4 bases at J, with 13 bases in the middle. The sample originates from a study of T-cell memory formation after mild COVID-19. From the 5' RACE reads, TCRdb called clonotypes with MiXCR, one entry per CDR3 protein. The sample contains 300,000 to 350,000 distinct CDR3 sequences, roughly 13% of which appear only once. The chain has TRBV12-3 or TRBV12-4 and TRBJ2-1; D may correspond to TRBD1 or TRBD2 (5 bases each). Material for sequencing was PBMCs or a T cell subset sorted from them (not recorded which). The receptor's source is a young man who had mild COVID-19 (a few samples of this study predate the infection). Cell type and time point are not known. CDR3 DNA: TGTGCCAGCAGTTTAGCAATCGGGGCCCCGTACAATGAGCAGTTCTTC. Residues: CASSLAIGAPYNEQFF.